The 32 T cell receptor beta chains listed next were all sequenced from one sample in a study of tumor T cells in aggressive B-cell lymphoma. TCRdb's table, derived via immunoSEQ multiplex PCR, lists solely in-frame clones and lacks some. The table has roughly 5,300 clones, roughly 90% seen once; the top ten hold over 2.5%. What was sequenced was tumor tissue. The origin of the receptors is an adult with diffuse large B cell lymphoma.

The chain joins TRBV15 to TRBJ2-7, with 9 bases that match TRBD1. Germline CDR1 LNHNV, CDR2 YYDKDF (reference sequence). V was clipped by 0 bases and J by 5 bases; unmatched bases: 5. This CDR3 spans 15 amino acids. In DNA form, the CDR3 reads TGTGCCACCAGCAGAGACCGACAGGGGGAGGACGAGCAGTACTTC. Encoded protein: CATSRDRQGEDEQYF.

The gene calls are TRBV13 and TRBJ2-5, with D unclear. The ends were cut back, 4 bases at V and 4 bases at J, with 10 bases in the middle. The germline V gene encodes CDR1 PRHDT and CDR2 FYEKMQ (reference sequence). CDR3 size: 13 residues. The chain's CDR3 is CASSYRPSETQYF. The CDR3 region has the DNA TGTGCCAGCAGCTACAGACCCTCAGAGACCCAGTACTTC.

CDR3 amino acids: CASSSGWDTEAFF. As DNA, the CDR3 is TGCGCCAGCAGCTCAGGGTGGGACACTGAAGCTTTCTTT. The rearrangement uses TRBV5-1 and TRBJ1-1; D is possibly TRBD1 (5 bases). CDR1 and CDR2 (germline): SGHRS, YFSETQ. V lost 3 bases to trimming and J lost 3 bases, with 9 bases between them. The CDR3 has 13 amino acids.

This chain joins TRBV27 and TRBJ2-3; no clear D gene. V shed 4 bases and J shed 1 base, with 9 bases lying between them. Germline loops: CDR1 MNHEY, CDR2 SMNVEV (reference sequence). CDR3 length: 14 amino acids. CDR3 amino acids: CASSSLLGTDTQYF. The CDR3 nucleotides are TGTGCCAGCAGTTCCCTCCTCGGCACAGATACGCAGTATTTT.

The chain carries TRBV19 and TRBJ2-1, with TRBD1 matching 9 bases. V shed 7 bases, J shed 1 base, and the junction held 11 bases outside the gene matches. The V gene's germline CDR1 is LNHDA and CDR2 SQIVND (reference sequence). This CDR3 has 17 residues. The CDR3 bases are TGTGCCAGTACCTATTTCCCAGGACAGGGGTCCTACAATGAGCAGTTCTTC. Amino acids: CASTYFPGQGSYNEQFF.

This sequence joins TRBV6-5 and TRBJ1-5; D gene unclear. Germline lookup yields CDR1 MNHEY and CDR2 SVGAGI. V was shortened by 6 bases and J by 2 bases, with 5 bases between the two germline ends. The CDR3 sequence is 12 residues long. The CDR3 is CASRTGNQPQHF. CDR3 nucleotides: TGTGCCAGCAGAACAGGCAATCAGCCCCAGCATTTT.

The J gene is TRBJ2-5, the V gene TRBV7-9; D possibly corresponds to TRBD1 (7 bases). V shed 1 base and J shed 5 bases, with 11 bases lying between them. The CDR3 spans 14 residues. The germline V gene has CDR1 SEHNR and CDR2 FQNEAQ (reference sequence). As DNA, the CDR3 is TGTGCCAGCAGCTTAGGGTCAGGGGGGGAGACCCAGTACTTC. Residues: CASSLGSGGETQYF.

This clone has a handful of counts. The DNA of the CDR3 is TGTGCCAGTAGTCCCAGACAGGGGGATGGCTACACCTTC. The encoded protein is CASSPRQGDGYTF. The chain recombines TRBV19 with TRBJ1-2; 9 nucleotides agree with TRBD1. J gave up 6 bases and V 5 bases, and 4 bases lay outside the gene matches. The germline CDR1 and CDR2 sequences are LNHDA and SQIVND (reference sequence). The CDR3 is 13 amino acids.

The chain couples TRBV27 to TRBJ2-7, with D tentatively TRBD1 (5 bases). CDR3 length: 15 residues. The germline V gene has CDR1 MNHEY and CDR2 SMNVEV (reference sequence). Between the trimmed V and J ends, which lost 2 bases and 0 bases, there was a span of 11 bases. In DNA form, the CDR3 reads TGTGCCAGCAGTTTAAAGGGGCACGTCTCCTACGAGCAGTACTTC. Amino acid sequence: CASSLKGHVSYEQYF.

The chain couples TRBV2 to TRBJ2-7; no firm D call. This CDR3 is built from 13 residues. Deletions cut 8 bases from V and 0 bases from J, with 11 bases between. The germline V gene encodes CDR1 SNHLY and CDR2 FYNNEI. Written as DNA, the CDR3 is TGTGCCAGCTTGACACCTACCTCCTACGAGCAGTACTTC. This translates into CASLTPTSYEQYF.

The chain has TRBV6-5 and TRBJ2-3; maybe TRBD2 (7 bases). Trimming removed 2 bases from V and 5 bases from J, with 14 bases in between. The CDR3 has 15 amino acids. Germline values: CDR1 MNHEY, CDR2 SVGAGI. CDR3 nucleotide sequence: TGTGCCAGCAGTTACGTGACGCGGGGGCAAGATACGCAGTATTTT. Amino acid sequence: CASSYVTRGQDTQYF.

The chain uses TRBV6-6 and TRBJ1-1; unclear D gene. The germline V gene encodes CDR1 MNHNY and CDR2 SVGAGI (reference sequence). The V gene lost 2 bases and the J gene lost 4 bases, with 11 bases spanning the gap. The CDR3 runs 14 residues. The CDR3 protein is CASSYEGRATEAFF. For the CDR3, the DNA is TGTGCCAGCAGTTACGAGGGAAGGGCCACTGAAGCTTTCTTT.

This clone has only one observation. V gene TRBV11-2 combines with J gene TRBJ1-2; a possible D gene is TRBD1 (6 bases). This CDR3 comprises 16 residues. Germline CDR1 is SGHAT and CDR2 is FQNNGV. The ends were cut back, 3 bases at V and 0 bases at J, with 14 bases in the middle. The CDR3: CASSFAGAGANYGYTF. The CDR3 region has the DNA TGTGCCAGCAGCTTCGCAGGGGCAGGAGCTAACTATGGCTACACCTTC. Full variable domain (outside the CDR3, taken from reference TRBV11-2 and TRBJ1-2): EAGVAQSPRYKIIEKRQSVAFWCNPISGHATLYWYQQILGQGPKLLIQFQNNGVVDDSQLPKDRFSAERLKGVDSTLKIQPAKLEDSAVYLCASSFAGAGANYGYTFGSGTRLTVV.

The chain combines TRBV2 with TRBJ1-1; D perhaps matches TRBD1 (6 bases). Germline values: CDR1 SNHLY, CDR2 FYNNEI. This CDR3 has 14 amino acids. The V end lost 6 bases, the J end lost 1 base, and 12 bases lay between the germline ends. This CDR3 is CASRERTENTEAFF. The CDR3 nucleotides read TGTGCCAGCAGGGAACGGACAGAGAACACTGAAGCTTTCTTT.

The chain employs TRBV29-1 and TRBJ1-2; tentatively, D is TRBD1 (5 bases). The CDR3 is made up of 12 amino acids. Trimming removed 3 bases at V and 2 bases at J, with 7 bases between. Germline CDR1 is SQVTM and CDR2 is ANQGSEA. In nucleotides, the CDR3 is TGCAGCGTTGATAAGGGGAACTATGGCTACACCTTC. This codes for CSVDKGNYGYTF.

The rearrangement uses TRBV7-7 and TRBJ2-5, with a tentative D call TRBD1 (6 bases). This CDR3 region has 14 residues. Trimming took 2 bases from V and 5 from J, leaving 12 bases between them. Germline V gives CDR1 SSHAT, CDR2 FNYEAQ (reference sequence). CDR3 loop: CASSLLGASETQYF. In nucleotides, the CDR3 is TGTGCCAGCAGCTTACTGGGGGCCAGCGAGACCCAGTACTTC.

This chain connects TRBV5-3 to TRBJ2-2; TRBD1 agrees at 9 bases. TRBV5-3 is identified as an open reading frame with a role that is uncertain. Losses at the gene ends were 3 bases for V and 1 base for J; bases not matched to a gene: 7. The CDR3 has 17 residues. The CDR3 is CARSSPADRGNTGELFF. CDR3 bases: TGTGCCAGAAGCTCGCCCGCGGACAGGGGGAACACCGGGGAGCTGTTTTTT.

The chain is built from TRBV6-5 and TRBJ2-5, with 8 bases matching TRBD1. The CDR3 contains 14 residues. V was pared by 11 bases and J by 2 bases, with 10 bases of the junction left unmatched. Looked up from germline, CDR1 is MNHEY and CDR2 is SVGAGI. CDR3 DNA sequence: TGTGCCGCTCAAAAGGACAGGGATCAAGAGACCCAGTACTTC. Translated: CAAQKDRDQETQYF.

This clone was detected once. This chain links TRBV7-8 with TRBJ1-1; TRBD1 matches at 7 bases. The germline V gene encodes CDR1 SGHVS and CDR2 FQNEAQ. This CDR3 is 14 amino acids long. V lost 5 bases, J lost 10 bases, and 13 bases stayed unmatched. The CDR3 reads CASSSTHRGEGAFF. The DNA for the CDR3 is TGTGCCAGCAGCAGCACCCACAGGGGTGAAGGAGCTTTCTTT.

Comment on this clone: A read error is likely, as this CDR3 ends without the conserved phenylalanine or tryptophan. No DNA is shown, since the ends of the CDR3 on it are uncertain; the CDR3 is the one TCRdb lists. The V call is TRBV28, the J call TRBJ1-2. The germline CDR1 and CDR2 sequences are MDHEN and SYDVKM. From its first to its last residue, the CDR3 has 12 amino acids. The CDR3 sequence is CASSPISDPPRV.

This clone was seen only a few times. The rearrangement uses TRBV7-9 and TRBJ1-3; D is unclear. CDR1 SEHNR and CDR2 FQNEAQ come from the germline V gene (reference sequence). CDR3 length equals 13 residues. The ends were cut back, 6 bases at V and 8 bases at J, with 14 bases in the middle. CDR3 protein: CASSPSYRDTIYF. The DNA of the CDR3 is TGTGCCAGCAGTCCGTCATACCGGGACACCATATATTTT. Drawing the rest from reference TRBV7-9 and TRBJ1-3, the complete variable domain is DTGVSQNPRHKITKRGQNVTFRCDPISEHNRLYWYRQTLGQGPEFLTYFQNEAQLEKSRLLSDRFSAERPKGSFSTLEIQRTEQGDSAMYLCASSPSYRDTIYFGEGSWLTVV.

The chain uses TRBV27 and TRBJ1-5; perhaps TRBD1 as D (6 bases). The CDR3 is made up of 15 amino acids. Germline-derived CDR1 and CDR2 are MNHEY and SMNVEV (reference sequence). V was clipped by 1 base and J by 1 base, with 8 bases between them. The DNA for the CDR3 is TGTGCCAGCAGTTTATGGGGGACAAGCAATCAGCCCCAGCATTTT. It is translated as CASSLWGTSNQPQHF.

The chain combines TRBV2 with TRBJ1-2, with D uncertain. The V end lost 6 bases, the J end lost 4 bases, and 9 bases lay between the germline ends. Germline-derived CDR1 and CDR2 are SNHLY and FYNNEI. The length of the CDR3 is 12 residues. CDR3 nucleotides: TGTGCCAGCAGCCAAACTACCTATGGCTACACCTTC. It translates to CASSQTTYGYTF.

This rearrangement joins TRBV6-1 to TRBJ1-2; TRBD1 matches at 9 bases. This CDR3 is 13 amino acids long. Germline V CDR1 and CDR2: MNHNS, SASEGT. V was pared by 9 bases and J by 5 bases, with 7 bases of the junction left unmatched. The CDR3 region has the DNA TGTGCCAGTACGGACAGGGGAGGGTATGGCTACACCTTC. Its protein product is CASTDRGGYGYTF.

The chain uses TRBV27 and TRBJ1-2, with D possibly being TRBD1 (5 bases). The V end was cut by 1 base, the J end by 7 bases, with 10 bases between. The CDR3 has 13 amino acids. Germline V gives CDR1 MNHEY, CDR2 SMNVEV (reference sequence). In DNA form, the CDR3 reads TGTGCCAGCAGTTTATTCGTGGGGGGTGGCTACACCTTC. Its translation: CASSLFVGGGYTF.

In the case of this clone: Additional DNA sequences in this sample encode the identical CDR3. This sequence joins TRBV28 and TRBJ2-7; TRBD2 is a possible D gene (5 bases). The CDR3 consists of 13 residues. Trimming cost V 3 bases and J 3 bases, with 9 bases left between them. The V gene's germline CDR1 is MDHEN and CDR2 SYDVKM. The CDR3 DNA reads as TGTGCCAGCAGTTTGGTAGAGGGCTACGAGCAGTACTTC. Translating it yields CASSLVEGYEQYF.

This clone was detected once. This chain joins TRBV30 and TRBJ2-7; 8 bases are shared with TRBD1. The V gene end was trimmed by 4 bases and the J gene end by 4 bases; junction bases not matched to a gene: 9. Germline assignment: CDR1 GTSNPN and CDR2 SVGIG (reference sequence). The CDR3 runs to 14 residues. CDR3 in DNA: TGTGCCTGGATGTTGCCAGGGGGCAAGTACGAGCAGTACTTC. This sequence encodes CAWMLPGGKYEQYF.

The gene calls are TRBV9 and TRBJ2-7, with 9 bases fitting TRBD1. CDR3 length: 15 amino acids. Germline V CDR1 and CDR2: SGDLS, YYNGEE. V lost 3 bases, J lost 0 bases, and 4 bases stayed unmatched. The CDR3 DNA follows: TGTGCCAGCAGCGGAACGGGACAGGGCTCCTACGAGCAGTACTTC. This encodes CASSGTGQGSYEQYF.

V usage is TRBV4-1 and J usage is TRBJ2-7; 10 bases line up with TRBD2. The V and J ends lost 4 bases and 2 bases, in that order; junction bases with no gene match: 8. The germline CDR1 and CDR2 sequences are MGHRA and YSYEKL. There are 16 residues in the CDR3. CDR3 DNA sequence: TGCGCCAGCAGCCGAAGTGTTAGCGGGGGGACCTACGAGCAGTACTTC. Translated, it gives CASSRSVSGGTYEQYF.

V gene TRBV4-1 combines with J gene TRBJ1-5, with D tentatively TRBD1 (5 bases). The CDR3 is made up of 17 amino acids. V was clipped by 0 bases and J by 1 base, with 13 bases between them. Germline-derived CDR1 and CDR2 are MGHRA and YSYEKL. The CDR3 here is CASSQDGRADSNQPQHF. The DNA for the CDR3 is TGCGCCAGCAGCCAAGATGGCAGGGCGGACAGCAATCAGCCCCAGCATTTT.

The chain couples TRBV4-3 to TRBJ2-1; a possible D gene is TRBD1 (6 bases). The V and J ends lost 4 bases and 9 bases respectively, with 13 bases between them. This CDR3 is built from 13 residues. CDR1 LGHNA and CDR2 YSLEER come from the germline V gene. The DNA for the CDR3 is TGCGCCAGCAGCCTCAGGGGAGCATCTGAGCAGTTCTTC. Translation gives CASSLRGASEQFF.

CDR3 DNA: TGTGCCAGCAGTTACGCACAGGGCCAAGAGACCCAGTACTTC. This codes for CASSYAQGQETQYF. V is TRBV6-5 and J is TRBJ2-5, with D perhaps TRBD1 (6 bases). Germline values: CDR1 MNHEY, CDR2 SVGAGI. The CDR3 contains 14 residues. V was trimmed by 2 bases and J by 1 base, leaving 8 bases between them.